This T cell receptor beta chain is drawn from a study of blood T cell repertoires in COVID-19. Study context: PBMCs, B-cell-depleted T cells, or T cells were the source of the cDNA or gDNA that made up the material.

Trimming took 0 bases from V and 7 from J, leaving 18 bases between them. This CDR3 has 16 residues. Looked up from germline, CDR1 is LGHNA and CDR2 is YSLEER. Original analysis: The assay estimated nucleated cells by amplifying reference gene primers. This table comes from immunoSEQ multiplex PCR, and its TCRdb copy is limited to in-frame clones, with some not included. The V and J calls and clone size are taken from that table; D and trimming were inferred from the DNA. This table holds approximately 150,000 clones, about 85% found once. This clone was observed a few times. This clonotype was sampled from a man in his forties with acute or convalescent COVID-19. The material sequenced was peripheral blood. The chain joins TRBV4-3 to TRBJ1-1; maybe TRBD1 (6 bases). The CDR3 reads CASSQDPQARGGEAFF. The CDR3 nucleotides read TGCGCCAGCAGCCAAGATCCCCAGGCAAGGGGGGGTGAAGCTTTCTTT.